This T cell receptor (beta chain) was sequenced for a study of sequential checkpoint blockade in melanoma. Documented treatment: randomized to nivolumab then ipilimumab (arm A) or the reverse (arm B). Live CD3+CD8+ CD19− CD56− cells were sorted from PBMCs. Method: immunoSEQ multiplex PCR; TCRdb's copy keeps in-frame clones and lacks some. The table records around 12,000 clones, 82% of them present only once. The CDR3 runs to 16 residues. The J segment lost 0 bases and the V segment lost 0 bases, leaving 1 base of the junction unmatched. Germline CDR1 is LGHNA and CDR2 is YSLEER. The source of this sequence is a human donor with melanoma. The sample was CD8+ T cells sorted from blood (inferred from file names), taken from a patient given nivolumab and ipilimumab in sequence. This sequence joins TRBV4-3 and TRBJ2-1; 8 bases agree with TRBD2. CDR3 nucleotide sequence: TGCGCCAGCAGCCAAGATACTAGCGGCTCCTACAATGAGCAGTTCTTC. This translates into CASSQDTSGSYNEQFF.